In this sample, the clone carrying this T cell receptor beta chain turned up many times. This specimen includes other DNA sequences encoding the same CDR3. The sample originates from a study of control samples from healthy donors and cancer patients. Assay used: immunoSEQ multiplex PCR; TCRdb lists only in-frame clones, some missing. The repertoire holds over 75,000 clones, with roughly 86% as singletons. This CDR3 has 11 amino acids. Trimming shortened V by 5 bases and J by 4 bases, and 6 bases separated the two germline ends. Germline V gene data show CDR1 as DFQATT and CDR2 as SNEGSKA (reference sequence).

The TCR originated in a man between 60 and 70 years old in good health. The genes are TRBV20-1 and TRBJ1-3, with D hard to call. The specimen was blood. The CDR3 protein is CSARWGNTIYF. The CDR3 coding sequence is TGCAGTGCTCGGTGGGGAAACACCATATATTTT.